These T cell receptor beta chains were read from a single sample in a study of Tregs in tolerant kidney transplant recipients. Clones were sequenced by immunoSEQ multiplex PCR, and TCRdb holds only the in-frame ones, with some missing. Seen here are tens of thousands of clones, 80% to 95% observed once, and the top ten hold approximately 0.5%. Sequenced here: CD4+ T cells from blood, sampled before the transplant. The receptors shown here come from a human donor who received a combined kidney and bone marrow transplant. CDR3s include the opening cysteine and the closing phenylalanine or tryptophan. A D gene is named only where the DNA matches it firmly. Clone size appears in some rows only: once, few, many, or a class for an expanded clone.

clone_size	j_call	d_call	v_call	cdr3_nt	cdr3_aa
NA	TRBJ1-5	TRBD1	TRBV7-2	TGTGCCAGCAGCTCAAGGACAGGGCGAGGCAATCAGCCCCAGCATTTT	CASSSRTGRGNQPQHF
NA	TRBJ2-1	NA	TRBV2	TGTGCCAGCAGACCCAGGTTACTCTCCTACAATGAGCAGTTCTTC	CASRPRLLSYNEQFF
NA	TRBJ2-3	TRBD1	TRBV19	TGTGCCTGCAGCCCTGTGACAGGGACGATACGTACGCAGTATTTT	CACSPVTGTIRTQYF
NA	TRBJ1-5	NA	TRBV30	TGTGCCTGGAGTGCGAGCGGAAATCAGCCCCAGCATTTT	CAWSASGNQPQHF
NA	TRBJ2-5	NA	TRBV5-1	TGCGCCAGCAGCTCACAACAAGAGACCCAGTACTTC	CASSSQQETQYF
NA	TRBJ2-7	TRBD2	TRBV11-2	TGTGCCAGCAGACAAGCTAAAGTCGGGGCGGGGGGCTACGAGCAGTACTTC	CASRQAKVGAGGYEQYF
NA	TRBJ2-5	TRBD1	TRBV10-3	TGTGCCATCAGTGAGTCCCGGACAGGGTATCTTTCGGAGACCCAGTACTTC	CAISESRTGYLSETQYF
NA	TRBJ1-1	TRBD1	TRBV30	TGTGCCTGGAGTCGCCGGGACAGAGTAATTCGGAACACTGAAGCTTTCTTT	CAWSRRDRVIRNTEAFF
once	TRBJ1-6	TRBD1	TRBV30	TGTGCCTGGAAGGGCGGACAGGGGTTGTCTTCACCCCTCCACTTT	CAWKGGQGLSSPLHF
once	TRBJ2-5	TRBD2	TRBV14	TGTGCCAGCAGCCGTGGACTAGCGGGGATGAAGACCCAGTACTTC	CASSRGLAGMKTQYF
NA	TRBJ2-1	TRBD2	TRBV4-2	TGTGCCAGCAGCCAAGGTGGACTAGCAGGTTACAATGAGCAGTTCTTC	CASSQGGLAGYNEQFF
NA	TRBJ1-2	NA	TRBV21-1	TGTGCCAGCAGCTCAAAGTCAGGGGGCGATGGCTACACCTTC	CASSSKSGGDGYTF
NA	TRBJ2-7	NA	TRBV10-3	TGTGCCATCAGTGAGTCGGGGGGAGCCAAACTGAGCGAGCAGTACTTC	CAISESGGAKLSEQYF
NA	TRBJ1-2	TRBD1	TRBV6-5	TGTGCCAGCAGCCGGACAGGGAACTATGGCTACACCTTC	CASSRTGNYGYTF
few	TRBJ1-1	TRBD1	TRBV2	TGTGCCAGCAGAATGACAGGGGTGAACACTGAAGCTTTCTTT	CASRMTGVNTEAFF
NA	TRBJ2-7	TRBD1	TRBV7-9	TGTGCCAGCAGCTATTCAACTGGACAGGCGGCCTACGAGCAGTACTTC	CASSYSTGQAAYEQYF
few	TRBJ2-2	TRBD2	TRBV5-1	TGCGCCAGCAGCTTGGCGGGACTAGCCTCGACCGGGGAGCTGTTTTTT	CASSLAGLASTGELFF
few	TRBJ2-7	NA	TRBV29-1	TGCAGCGTTGGGCGGTTAAGGGGCGAGCAGTACTTC	CSVGRLRGEQYF
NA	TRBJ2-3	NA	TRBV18	TGTGCCAGCTCACCACCAGCACGAGATACGCAGTATTTT	CASSPPARDTQYF
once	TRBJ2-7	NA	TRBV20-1	TGCAGTGCTACGCGGGGCTACGAGCAGTACTTC	CSATRGYEQYF
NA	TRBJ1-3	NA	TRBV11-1	TGTGCCAGCAGCTTTCGACAGGCTGGAAACACCATATATTTT	CASSFRQAGNTIYF
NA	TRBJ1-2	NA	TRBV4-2	TGTGCCAGCAGACAAAAAGGGGCAGGTGATTACCCCTATGGCTACACCTTC	CASRQKGAGDYPYGYTF
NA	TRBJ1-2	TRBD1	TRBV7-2	TGTGCCAGCAGCGTACCGACAGGGGTAGTGAAAGGCTACACCTTC	CASSVPTGVVKGYTF
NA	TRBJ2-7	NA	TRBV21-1	TGTGCCAGCAGCAGTTTCCGGGACAGTTCCTACGAGCAGTACTTC	CASSSFRDSSYEQYF
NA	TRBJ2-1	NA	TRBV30	TGTGCCTGGAGTGTATCCATAATTAGCGGAGAGCAGTTCTTC	CAWSVSIISGEQFF
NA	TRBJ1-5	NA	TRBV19	TGTGCCAGTAGTATGTGGGAGTCGCCCCAGCATTTT	CASSMWESPQHF
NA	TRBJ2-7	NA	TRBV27	TGTGCCAGCAGTTTAGAACAACAATACGAGCAGTACTTC	CASSLEQQYEQYF
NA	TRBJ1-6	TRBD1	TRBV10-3	TGTGCCATCAGTGACCAACAGGGGGCGAGTTCACCCCTCCACTTT	CAISDQQGASSPLHF
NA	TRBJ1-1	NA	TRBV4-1	TGCGCCAGCAGCCCCTATGGGAACACTGAAGCTTTCTTT	CASSPYGNTEAFF
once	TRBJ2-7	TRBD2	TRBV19	TGTGCCAGTAGTATCGGGACTAGCGAATCCGAGCAGTACTTC	CASSIGTSESEQYF
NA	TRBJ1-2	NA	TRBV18	TGTGCCAGCTCACCGGACTGGGCCTACGGCTACACCTTC	CASSPDWAYGYTF
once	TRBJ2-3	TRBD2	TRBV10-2	TGCGCCAGCAGTCTAACTAGCGGGGGGGCTATAGATACGCAGTATTTT	CASSLTSGGAIDTQYF
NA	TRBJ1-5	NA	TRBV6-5	TGTGCCAGCAGTCTGTCTTATAGCAATCAGCCCCAGCATTTT	CASSLSYSNQPQHF
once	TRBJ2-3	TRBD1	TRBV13	TGTGCCAGCAGCCCCAGGGGGTTCCCAATGGTGACGCAGTATTTT	CASSPRGFPMVTQYF
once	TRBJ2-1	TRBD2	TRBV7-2	TGTGCCAGCAGCTTACGGGGGGGGAATGAGCAGTTCTTC	CASSLRGGNEQFF
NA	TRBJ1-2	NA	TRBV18	TGTGCCAGCTCACCACCGTCTGGGGGGAACTATGGCTACACCTTC	CASSPPSGGNYGYTF
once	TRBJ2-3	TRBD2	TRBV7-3	TGTGCCAGCAGCCCCGCGGGGGGGCGCACAGATACGCAGTATTTT	CASSPAGGRTDTQYF
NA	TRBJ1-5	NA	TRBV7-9	TGTGCCAGCAGCTTAGCCCAGGAAGAGCAGCCCCAGCATTTT	CASSLAQEEQPQHF
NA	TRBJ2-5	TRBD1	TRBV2	TGTGCCAGCAGTTCGAACAGGGGGCGTACGGAGACCCAGTACTTC	CASSSNRGRTETQYF
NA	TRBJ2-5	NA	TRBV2	TGTGCCAGCCTCCAGGGTGCAACGGGTTCAGAGACCCAGTACTTC	CASLQGATGSETQYF
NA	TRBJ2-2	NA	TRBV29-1	TGCAGCGTTGATCTGGGGGCGGTCACCGGGGAGCTGTTTTTT	CSVDLGAVTGELFF
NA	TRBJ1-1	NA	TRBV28	TGTGCCGGATCTCCCCCGAGGGGGAAAAACACTGAAGCTTTCTTT	CAGSPPRGKNTEAFF
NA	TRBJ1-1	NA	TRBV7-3	TGTGCCAGCAGCTTACGAGGGGGTGGTGAAGCTTTCTTT	CASSLRGGGEAFF
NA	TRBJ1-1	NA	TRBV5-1	TGCGCCAGCAGCTTGGAGGTGGGGCGGAATGCTTTCTTT	CASSLEVGRNAFF
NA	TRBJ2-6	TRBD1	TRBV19	TGTGCCAGTAGTATAGTCGACAGGGGGCGTTCTGGGGCCAACGTCCTGACTTTC	CASSIVDRGRSGANVLTF
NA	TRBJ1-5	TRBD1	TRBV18	TGTGCCAGCTCAGGGACAGGAAGGGAAAGGAGCAATCAGCCCCAGCATTTT	CASSGTGRERSNQPQHF
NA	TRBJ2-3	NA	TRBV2	TGTGCCAGCAGGTGGGAGTCAGAAGATACGCAGTATTTT	CASRWESEDTQYF
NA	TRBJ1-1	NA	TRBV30	TGTGCCTGGAATGGCTGGACTGAAGCTTTCTTT	CAWNGWTEAFF
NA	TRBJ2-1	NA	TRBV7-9	TGTGCCAGCAGCAAAGGGGTAGGGCAGTTCTTC	CASSKGVGQFF
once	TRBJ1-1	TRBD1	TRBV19	TGTGCCACCTCCCGGGACAGGGAGAACACTGAAGCTTTCTTT	CATSRDRENTEAFF
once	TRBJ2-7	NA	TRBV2	TGTGCCAGCAGTGCCCCGACTAGTTACGAGCAGTACTTC	CASSAPTSYEQYF